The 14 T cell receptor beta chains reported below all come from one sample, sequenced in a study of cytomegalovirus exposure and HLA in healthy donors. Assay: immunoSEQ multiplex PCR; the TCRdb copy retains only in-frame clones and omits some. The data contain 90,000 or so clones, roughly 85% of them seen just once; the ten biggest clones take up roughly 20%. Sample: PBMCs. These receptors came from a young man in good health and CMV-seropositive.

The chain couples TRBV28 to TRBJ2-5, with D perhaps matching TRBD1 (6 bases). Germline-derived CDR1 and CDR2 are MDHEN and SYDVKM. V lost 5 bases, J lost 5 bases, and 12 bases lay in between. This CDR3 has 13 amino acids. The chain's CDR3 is CASSQGPGETQYF. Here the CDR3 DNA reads TGTGCCAGCAGTCAGGGGCCGGGGGAGACCCAGTACTTC.

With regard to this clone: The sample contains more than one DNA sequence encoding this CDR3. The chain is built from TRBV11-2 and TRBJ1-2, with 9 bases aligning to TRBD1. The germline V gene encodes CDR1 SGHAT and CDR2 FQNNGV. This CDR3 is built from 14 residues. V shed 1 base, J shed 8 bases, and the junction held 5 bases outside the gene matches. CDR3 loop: CASSLGGTGNGYTF. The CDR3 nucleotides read TGTGCCAGCAGCTTAGGAGGGACAGGGAACGGCTACACCTTC.

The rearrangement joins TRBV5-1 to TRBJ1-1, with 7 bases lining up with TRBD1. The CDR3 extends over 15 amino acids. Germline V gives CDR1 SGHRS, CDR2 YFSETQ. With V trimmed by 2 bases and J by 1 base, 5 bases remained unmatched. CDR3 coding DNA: TGCGCCAGCAGCTTTAACACAGGGGCGAACACTGAAGCTTTCTTT. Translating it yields CASSFNTGANTEAFF. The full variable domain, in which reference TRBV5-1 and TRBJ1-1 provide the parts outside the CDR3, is KAGVTQTPRYLIKTRGQQVTLSCSPISGHRSVSWYQQTPGQGLQFLFEYFSETQRNKGNFPGRFSGRQFSNSRSEMNVSTLELGDSALYLCASSFNTGANTEAFFGQGTRLTVV.

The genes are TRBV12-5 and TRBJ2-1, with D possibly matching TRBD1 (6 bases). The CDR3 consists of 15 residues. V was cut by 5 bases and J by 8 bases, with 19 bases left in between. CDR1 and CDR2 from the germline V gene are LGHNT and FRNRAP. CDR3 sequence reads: CASGPRQDYRDEQFF. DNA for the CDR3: TGTGCTAGTGGTCCCCGACAGGATTATAGGGATGAGCAGTTCTTC. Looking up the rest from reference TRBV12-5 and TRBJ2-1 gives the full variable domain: DARVTQTPRHKVTEMGQEVTMRCQPILGHNTVFWYRQTMMQGLELLAYFRNRAPLDDSGMPKDRFSAEMPDATLATLKIQPSEPRDSAVYFCASGPRQDYRDEQFFGPGTRLTVL.

The CDR3 reads CASSSPTSGSYEQYF. Written as DNA, the CDR3 is TGTGCCAGCAGTTCCCCAACTAGCGGGAGCTACGAGCAGTACTTC. The chain carries TRBV28 and TRBJ2-7; 11 bases match TRBD2. This CDR3 comprises 15 residues. Per the germline V gene, CDR1 is MDHEN and CDR2 is SYDVKM. V was clipped by 4 bases and J by 3 bases; unmatched bases: 5.

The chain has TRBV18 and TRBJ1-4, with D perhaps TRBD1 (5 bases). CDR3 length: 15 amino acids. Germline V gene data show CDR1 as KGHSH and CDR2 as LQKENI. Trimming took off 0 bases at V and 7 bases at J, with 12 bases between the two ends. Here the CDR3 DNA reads TGTGCCAGCTCACCACCCGCAGGGCTGGGTGAAAAACTGTTTTTT. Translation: CASSPPAGLGEKLFF. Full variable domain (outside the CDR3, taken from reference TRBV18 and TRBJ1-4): NAGVMQNPRHLVRRRGQEARLRCSPMKGHSHVYWYRQLPEEGLKFMVYLQKENIIDESGMPKERFSAEFPKEGPSILRIQQVVRGDSAAYFCASSPPAGLGEKLFFGSGTQLSVL.

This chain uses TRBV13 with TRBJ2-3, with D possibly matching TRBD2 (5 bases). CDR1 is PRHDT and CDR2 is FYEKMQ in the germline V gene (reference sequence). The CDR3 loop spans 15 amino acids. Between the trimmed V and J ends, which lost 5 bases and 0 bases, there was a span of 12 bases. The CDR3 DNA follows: TGTGCCAGCAGCCAGCGGACCTCTAGCACAGATACGCAGTATTTT. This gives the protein CASSQRTSSTDTQYF.

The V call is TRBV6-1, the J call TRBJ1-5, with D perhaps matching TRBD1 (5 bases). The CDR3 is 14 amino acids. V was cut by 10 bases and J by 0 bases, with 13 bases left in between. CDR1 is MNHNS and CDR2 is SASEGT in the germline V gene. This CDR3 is CATGDSHSNQPQHF. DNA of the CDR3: TGTGCCACTGGAGACAGCCATAGCAATCAGCCCCAGCATTTT.

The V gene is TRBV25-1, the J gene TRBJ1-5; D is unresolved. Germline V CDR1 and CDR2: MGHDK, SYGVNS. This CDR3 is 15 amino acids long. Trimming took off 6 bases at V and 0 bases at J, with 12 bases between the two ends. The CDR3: CASSPGGRSNQPQHF. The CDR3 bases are TGTGCCAGCAGCCCGGGAGGCCGTAGCAATCAGCCCCAGCATTTT.

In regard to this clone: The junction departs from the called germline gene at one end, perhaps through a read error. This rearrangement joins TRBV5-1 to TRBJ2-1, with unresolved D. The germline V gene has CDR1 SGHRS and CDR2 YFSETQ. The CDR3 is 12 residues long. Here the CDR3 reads CASSLSRDFMIF. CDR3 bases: TGCGCCAGCAGCTTGTCGCGAGACTTTATGATCTTC.

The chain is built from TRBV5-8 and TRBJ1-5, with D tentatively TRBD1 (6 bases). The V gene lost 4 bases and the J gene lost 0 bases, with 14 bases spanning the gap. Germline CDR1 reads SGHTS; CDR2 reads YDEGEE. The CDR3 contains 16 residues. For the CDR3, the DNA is TGTGCCAGCAGCAAGGACAGCCTATATAGCAATCAGCCCCAGCATTTT. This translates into CASSKDSLYSNQPQHF.

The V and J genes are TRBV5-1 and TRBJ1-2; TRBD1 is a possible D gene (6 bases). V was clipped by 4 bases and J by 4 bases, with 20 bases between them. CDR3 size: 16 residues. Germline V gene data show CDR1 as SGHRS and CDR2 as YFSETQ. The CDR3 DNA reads TGCGCCAGCAGCCTTGACCCAGGGGCGGGGGGCTATGGCTACACCTTC. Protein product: CASSLDPGAGGYGYTF.

The DNA for the CDR3 is TGTGCCAGCAGCGCCTATGATGGGCCGTACGAGCAGTACTTC. Its protein product is CASSAYDGPYEQYF. This chain joins TRBV7-3 and TRBJ2-7, with D unclear. V was trimmed by 5 bases and J by 4 bases, leaving 15 bases between them. Germline V gene sequence: CDR1 SGHTA, CDR2 FQGTGA. This CDR3 has 14 residues.

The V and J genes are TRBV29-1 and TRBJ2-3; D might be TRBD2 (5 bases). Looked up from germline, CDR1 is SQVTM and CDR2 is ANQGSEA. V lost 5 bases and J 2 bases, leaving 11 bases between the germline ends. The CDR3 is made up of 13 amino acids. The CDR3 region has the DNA TGCAGCGTTTCAGAGGGCCCCACAGATACGCAGTATTTT. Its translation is CSVSEGPTDTQYF.